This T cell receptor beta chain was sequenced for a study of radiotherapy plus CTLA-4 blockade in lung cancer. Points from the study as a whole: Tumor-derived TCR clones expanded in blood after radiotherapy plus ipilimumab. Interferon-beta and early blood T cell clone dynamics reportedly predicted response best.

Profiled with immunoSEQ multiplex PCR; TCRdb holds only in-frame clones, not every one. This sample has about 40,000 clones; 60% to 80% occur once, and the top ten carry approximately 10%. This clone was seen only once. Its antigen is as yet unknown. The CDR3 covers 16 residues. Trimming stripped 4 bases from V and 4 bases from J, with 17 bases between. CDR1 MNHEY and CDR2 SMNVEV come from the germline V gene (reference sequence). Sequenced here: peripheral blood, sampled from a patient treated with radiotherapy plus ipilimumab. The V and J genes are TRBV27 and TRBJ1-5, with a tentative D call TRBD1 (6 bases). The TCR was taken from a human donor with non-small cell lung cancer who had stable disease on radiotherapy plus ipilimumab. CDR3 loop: CASSSGGRGGNQPQHF. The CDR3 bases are TGTGCCAGCAGTTCAGGTGGCAGGGGAGGGAATCAGCCCCAGCATTTT.